The 13 T cell receptor beta chains below all came from one sample that was sequenced in a study of breast tumors, draining lymph nodes, adjacent tissues. Each CDR3 protein gets one entry after TCRdb re-called the multiplex PCR reads with MiXCR. The sample lists approximately 15,000 distinct CDR3 sequences, about two thirds occurring once. Material for sequencing was tumor-adjacent breast tissue. Receptors originate from a female donor with breast cancer. Some clones in this sample may be carry-over from other donors' samples.

This chain links TRBV12-3 or TRBV12-4 with TRBJ2-3; possibly TRBD1 or TRBD2 for D (6 bases each). This CDR3 region has 12 residues. Deletions cut 6 bases from V and 10 bases from J, with 14 bases between. The CDR3: CASRRDTVSQYF. CDR3 nucleotides: TGTGCCAGCAGGCGGGACACAGTATCGCAGTATTTT.

This rearrangement joins TRBV20-1 to TRBJ2-7, with 10 positions matching TRBD2. Trimming cost V 2 bases and J 11 bases; bases outside gene matches: 9. CDR3 size: 13 residues. The germline V gene encodes CDR1 DFQATT and CDR2 SNEGSKA (reference sequence). The CDR3 nucleotides are TGCAGTGCTAGAACGCCTTCAGCGGGAGGGAAGTACTTC. It yields the protein CSARTPSAGGKYF.

By share, this clonotype ranks as medium-sized. The chain has TRBV4-1 and TRBJ1-2; D call uncertain. The CDR3 totals 13 residues. Per germline, CDR1 MGHRA and CDR2 YSYEKL. Trimming removed 1 base from V and 2 bases from J, with 5 bases in between. As DNA, the CDR3 is TGCGCCAGCAGCCAAGGTCAAAACTATGGCTACACCTTC. Its protein is CASSQGQNYGYTF.

Within the sample, this clonotype is medium-sized. This chain uses TRBV6-1 with TRBJ1-2; D is uncertain. The CDR3 runs to 11 residues. Germline CDR1 is MNHNS and CDR2 is SASEGT. V was trimmed by 9 bases and J by 0 bases, leaving 5 bases between them. DNA of the CDR3: TGTGCCAGTAGCACTAACTATGGCTACACCTTC. Amino acids: CASSTNYGYTF.

A single count supports this clonotype. The J gene is TRBJ2-1, the V gene TRBV29-1; unclear D gene. CDR1 is SQVTM, CDR2 ANQGSEA, per germline. This CDR3 is 13 amino acids long. Trimming took off 0 bases at V and 12 bases at J, with 15 bases between the two ends. CDR3 nucleotide sequence: TGCAGCGTTGAAGACCTTCCGCACCAGTTGCAGTTCTTC. Its protein product is CSVEDLPHQLQFF.

This clonotype was recorded at least ten times. V usage is TRBV6-5 and J usage is TRBJ1-5; TRBD1 is a possible D gene (5 bases). Germline CDR1 and CDR2: MNHEY and SVGAGI. Trimming removed 2 bases at V and 1 base at J, with 12 bases between. The length of the CDR3 is 16 residues. The CDR3 coding sequence is TGTGCCAGCAGTTACGGGGGGATTAGGAGCAATCAGCCCCAGCATTTT. Translated: CASSYGGIRSNQPQHF.

The V call is TRBV5-6, the J call TRBJ2-7; no definite D call. CDR1 is SGHDT and CDR2 is YYEEEE in the germline V gene. This CDR3 is 13 amino acids long. V lost 5 bases to trimming and J lost 2 bases, with 11 bases between them. This CDR3 reads CASSTVHTYEQYV. CDR3 nucleotide sequence: TGTGCCAGCAGTACAGTTCATACCTACGAGCAGTACGTC.

The rearrangement uses TRBV5-1 and TRBJ2-7; D uncertain. CDR3 size: 16 residues. Germline values: CDR1 SGHRS, CDR2 YFSETQ. The V and J ends lost 0 bases and 2 bases respectively, with 15 bases between them. The CDR3 protein is CASSLVSSNRAYEQYF. CDR3 DNA sequence: TGCGCCAGCAGCTTGGTTTCGAGCAACCGGGCCTACGAGCAGTACTTC.

This clonotype was detected many times. The rearrangement uses TRBV5-8 and TRBJ1-3; 8 nucleotides align to TRBD1. The V segment lost 1 base and the J segment 4 bases; nucleotides outside the gene matches: 10. This CDR3 contains 17 residues. Germline loops: CDR1 SGHTS, CDR2 YDEGEE. The CDR3 here is CASSLRWGTGSGNTIYF. DNA for the CDR3: TGTGCCAGCAGCTTGCGATGGGGGACAGGTTCCGGAAACACCATATATTTT.

This clonotype is medium-sized in the sample. The chain uses TRBV7-6 and TRBJ1-4; TRBD1 might be the D (6 bases). In germline, CDR1 is SGHVS, CDR2 FNYEAQ. V was pared by 5 bases and J by 8 bases, with 18 bases between. The CDR3 runs to 15 residues. The chain's CDR3 is CASSPQTGSQEKLFF. The CDR3, as DNA: TGTGCCAGCAGCCCACAAACAGGGTCACAAGAAAAACTGTTTTTT.

The genes are TRBV20-1 and TRBJ2-1; 7 nucleotides match TRBD2. Germline V gene lookup returns CDR1 DFQATT and CDR2 SNEGSKA (reference sequence). Trimming cost V 0 bases and J 4 bases; bases outside gene matches: 3. This CDR3 comprises 14 residues. As DNA, the CDR3 is TGCAGTGCTAGAGAGGGCGGGAGTTACAATGAGCAGTTCTTC. Translating gives CSAREGGSYNEQFF.

This clonotype is termed medium-sized (0.01 to 0.1%). This chain uses TRBV2 with TRBJ1-2; possible D gene TRBD1, 5 bases. The V end was cut by 2 bases, the J end by 4 bases, with 14 bases between. Looked up from germline, CDR1 is SNHLY and CDR2 is FYNNEI. The CDR3 spans 15 residues. CDR3 amino acids: CASSELRGRPYGYTF. The CDR3 nucleotides are TGTGCCAGCAGTGAATTGAGGGGCCGGCCCTATGGCTACACCTTC.

CDR3 loop: CASSAPGINVLTF. For the CDR3, the DNA is TGTGCCAGCAGCGCACCGGGGATCAACGTCCTGACTTTC. This chain links TRBV2 with TRBJ2-6, with D perhaps TRBD2 (5 bases). This CDR3 has 13 residues. The V and J ends lost 6 bases and 9 bases respectively, with 12 bases between them. Germline V gene lookup returns CDR1 SNHLY and CDR2 FYNNEI.